This note documents a single T cell receptor beta chain sequence. The sample originates from a study of T cells in tuberculosis. The CDR3 sequence is 14 residues long. V was shortened by 6 bases and J by 0 bases, with 12 bases between the two germline ends. Germline-derived CDR1 and CDR2 are MDHEN and SYDVKM. No alpha-beta pairing information exists for these sequences. The assay was immunoSEQ multiplex PCR, and TCRdb's table has in-frame clones only and misses some. The sample consists of about 59,000 clones, 81% of them appearing once. Cells were sorted from thawed PBMC rested overnight and stained with GMM-loaded CD1B tetramer, viability dye and anti-CD3. The CD1B tetramers carried C32 glucose monomycolate purified from Rhodococcus equi. Tetramer-sorted PBMC had been CD14 monocyte-depleted before freezing.

The sequence was collected from an adult woman with latent tuberculosis. The gene calls are TRBV28 and TRBJ2-7; weak D call: TRBD1 (5 bases). The sequencing input was CD1b-GMM tetramer-negative cells sorted from PBMCs. DNA of the CDR3: TGTGCCAGCAGCCCAGGGTCCTCCTCCTACGAGCAGTACTTC. This codes for CASSPGSSSYEQYF.